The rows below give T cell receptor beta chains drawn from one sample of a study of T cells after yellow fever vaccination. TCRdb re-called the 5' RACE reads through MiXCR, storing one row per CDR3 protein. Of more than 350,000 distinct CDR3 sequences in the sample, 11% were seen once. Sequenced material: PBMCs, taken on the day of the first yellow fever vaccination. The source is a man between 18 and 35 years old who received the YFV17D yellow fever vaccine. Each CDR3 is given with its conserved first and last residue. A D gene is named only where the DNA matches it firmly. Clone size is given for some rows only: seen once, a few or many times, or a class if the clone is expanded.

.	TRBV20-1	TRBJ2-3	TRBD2	CSAPDPSGGALSTDTQYF	TGCAGTGCTCCTGACCCCAGCGGGGGGGCCCTAAGCACAGATACGCAGTATTTT
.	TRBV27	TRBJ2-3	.	CASSFPSGVDTQYF	TGTGCCAGCAGTTTTCCATCAGGGGTAGATACGCAGTATTTT
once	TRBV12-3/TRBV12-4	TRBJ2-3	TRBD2	CASGTRTAADTQYF	TGTGCCAGCGGGACTAGGACAGCTGCAGATACGCAGTATTTT
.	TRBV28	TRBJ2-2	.	CASRPPDRSNTGELFF	TGTGCCAGCAGACCCCCAGACCGGTCGAACACCGGGGAGCTGTTTTTT
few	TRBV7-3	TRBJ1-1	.	CASSLRSNTEAFF	TGTGCCAGCAGCTTACGGTCGAACACTGAAGCTTTCTTT
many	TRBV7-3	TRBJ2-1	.	CASSSFQGTEQFF	TGTGCCAGCAGCTCATTCCAGGGGACTGAGCAGTTCTTC
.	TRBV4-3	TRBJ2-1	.	CASSQDLGGHNEQFF	TGCGCCAGCAGCCAAGATTTGGGGGGCCACAATGAGCAGTTCTTC
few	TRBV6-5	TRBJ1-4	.	CASSYSTAGKLFF	TGTGCCAGCAGTTACTCGACGGCGGGGAAACTGTTTTTT
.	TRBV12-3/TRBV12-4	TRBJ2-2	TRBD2	CASSLVSSGAGGELFF	TGTGCCAGCAGTTTAGTTTCTAGCGGGGCGGGCGGGGAGCTGTTTTTT
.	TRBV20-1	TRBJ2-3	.	CSARDHLGGQSQYF	TGCAGTGCTAGAGACCATCTAGGCGGGCAGTCGCAGTATTTT
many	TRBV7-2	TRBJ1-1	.	CASSLARVGEAFF	TGTGCCAGCAGCTTAGCGCGGGTCGGTGAAGCTTTCTTT
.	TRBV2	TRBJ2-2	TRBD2	CAGGLAGGRTGELFF	TGTGCCGGGGGACTAGCGGGGGGACGGACCGGGGAGCTGTTTTTT
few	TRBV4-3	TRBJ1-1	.	CASSQEGFGGDNTEAFF	TGCGCCAGCAGCCAAGAAGGCTTTGGAGGGGATAACACTGAAGCTTTCTTT
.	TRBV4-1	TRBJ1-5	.	CASSYALNSDQPQHF	TGCGCCAGCAGCTACGCACTCAATTCGGATCAGCCCCAGCATTTT
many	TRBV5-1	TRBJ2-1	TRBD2	CASRIRVRGGSYNEQFF	TGCGCCAGCAGGATTCGGGTGCGGGGGGGGTCCTACAATGAGCAGTTCTTC
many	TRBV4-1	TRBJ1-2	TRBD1	CASSQDRRTGNYGYTF	TGCGCCAGCAGCCAAGATCGAAGGACAGGGAACTATGGCTACACCTTC
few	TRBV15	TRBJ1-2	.	CATSRPGRGGYTF	TGTGCCACCAGCAGACCCGGACGGGGAGGCTACACCTTC
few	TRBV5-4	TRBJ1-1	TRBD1	CASSPGTGGGNTEAFF	TGTGCCAGCAGCCCGGGGACAGGGGGCGGGAACACTGAAGCTTTCTTT
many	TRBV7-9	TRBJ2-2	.	CASSLGTANTGELFF	TGTGCCAGCAGCTTAGGGACGGCAAACACCGGGGAGCTGTTTTTT
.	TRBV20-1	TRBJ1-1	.	CSALDTSSEAFF	TGCAGTGCTCTGGACACCTCATCTGAAGCTTTCTTT
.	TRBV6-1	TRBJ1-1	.	CASTPGSNTEAFF	TGTGCCAGCACCCCAGGTTCGAACACTGAAGCTTTCTTT
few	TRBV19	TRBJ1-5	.	CASSRMINQPQHF	TGTGCCAGTAGTCGAATGATCAATCAGCCCCAGCATTTT
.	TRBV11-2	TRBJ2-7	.	CASSWGVRGSEQYF	TGTGCCAGCAGCTGGGGGGTGAGGGGCAGCGAGCAGTACTTC
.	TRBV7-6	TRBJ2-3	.	CASSLKGVYTDTQYF	TGTGCCAGCAGCTTAAAAGGGGTTTACACAGATACGCAGTATTTT
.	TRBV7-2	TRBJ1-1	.	CASSPPGGANTEAFF	TGTGCCAGCAGCCCCCCGGGGGGGGCGAACACTGAAGCTTTCTTT
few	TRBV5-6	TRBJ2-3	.	CASSLLGGREGDTQYF	TGTGCCAGCAGCTTGTTAGGGGGACGAGAGGGAGATACGCAGTATTTT
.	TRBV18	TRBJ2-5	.	CASSPGNGRQETQYF	TGTGCCAGCTCACCCGGAAATGGGCGCCAAGAGACCCAGTACTTC
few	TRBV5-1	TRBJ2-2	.	CASSYWAGELFF	TGCGCCAGCAGCTACTGGGCCGGGGAGCTGTTTTTT
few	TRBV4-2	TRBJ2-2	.	CASSQDLATNTGELFF	TGTGCCAGCAGCCAAGATCTAGCGACGAACACCGGGGAGCTGTTTTTT
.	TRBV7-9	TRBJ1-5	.	CATRGADNQPQHF	TGTGCCACCCGGGGGGCGGACAATCAGCCCCAGCATTTT
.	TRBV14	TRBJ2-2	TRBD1	CASSQQGAIAGELFF	TGTGCCAGCAGCCAACAGGGGGCTATAGCCGGGGAGCTGTTTTTT
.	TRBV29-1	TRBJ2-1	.	CSVQGGDSSYNEQFF	TGCAGCGTTCAAGGGGGGGACAGCTCCTACAATGAGCAGTTCTTC
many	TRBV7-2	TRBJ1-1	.	CASSLAWAEAFF	TGTGCCAGCAGCTTAGCCTGGGCTGAAGCTTTCTTT
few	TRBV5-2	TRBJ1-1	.	CASNSVGRWGARDTEAFF	TGTGCCAGCAACTCTGTGGGTCGTTGGGGGGCGAGGGACACTGAAGCTTTCTTT
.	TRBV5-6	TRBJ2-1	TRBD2	CASSLVGGGGPLYNEQFF	TGTGCCAGCAGCTTGGTTGGGGGCGGGGGGCCCCTCTACAATGAGCAGTTCTTC
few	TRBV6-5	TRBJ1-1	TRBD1	CASSFTGQGNTEAFF	TGTGCCAGCAGTTTTACCGGACAGGGGAACACTGAAGCTTTCTTT
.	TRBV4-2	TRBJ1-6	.	CASSQDRQGSSPLHF	TGTGCCAGCAGCCAAGATAGGCAGGGAAGTTCACCCCTCCACTTT
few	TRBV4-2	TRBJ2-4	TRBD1	CASSQDYRGKNIQYF	TGTGCCAGCAGCCAAGACTACAGGGGCAAAAACATTCAGTACTTC
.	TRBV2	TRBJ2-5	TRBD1	CASSDKTGGFYQETQYF	TGTGCCAGCAGCGATAAGACAGGGGGCTTCTACCAAGAGACCCAGTACTTC
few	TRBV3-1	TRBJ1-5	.	CASSQGWIGVSNQPQHF	TGTGCCAGCAGCCAAGGGTGGATCGGGGTGAGCAATCAGCCCCAGCATTTT
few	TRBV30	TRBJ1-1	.	CAWIVSVTTEAFF	TGTGCCTGGATAGTTTCTGTGACGACTGAAGCTTTCTTT
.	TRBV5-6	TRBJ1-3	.	CASSFKGTGNTIYF	TGTGCCAGCAGCTTTAAGGGGACTGGAAACACCATATATTTT
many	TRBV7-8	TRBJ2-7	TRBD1	CASSLGQGLYEQYF	TGTGCCAGCAGCTTAGGACAGGGTCTATACGAGCAGTACTTC
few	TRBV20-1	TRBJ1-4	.	CSAPPPGRIEKLFF	TGCAGTGCTCCCCCGCCGGGACGAATTGAAAAACTGTTTTTT